The rows below give T cell receptor beta chains drawn from one sample of a study of blood T cells in healthy people across ages. Using its own MiXCR run on the 5' RACE reads, TCRdb lists one record per CDR3 protein. The sample holds just over 1 million distinct CDR3 sequences, 35% to 55% seen once. Input material: blood. The receptors were gathered from a woman in her sixties or seventies in good health. Both conserved end residues are part of each CDR3. The order of the fields is V gene, D gene, clone size, J gene, CDR3 protein, CDR3 DNA. The D gene is left open where the match is weak. The size field is filled for only some rows; it gives once, few, many or a size class.

TRBV24-1	NA	NA	TRBJ2-5	CATSDAGETQYF	TGTGCCACCAGTGATGCGGGGGAGACCCAGTACTTC
TRBV4-2	NA	few	TRBJ2-7	CASSQDHRVHEQYF	TGTGCCAGCAGCCAAGATCATAGAGTCCACGAGCAGTACTTC
TRBV6-5	NA	NA	TRBJ2-5	CASTMRGHQETQYF	TGTGCCAGCACGATGCGGGGGCACCAAGAGACCCAGTACTTC
TRBV5-1	NA	few	TRBJ2-5	CASSLGREETQYF	TGCGCCAGCAGCTTGGGTCGAGAAGAGACCCAGTACTTC
TRBV7-9	TRBD1	few	TRBJ2-4	CASSLGGAGGHIQYF	TGTGCCAGCAGCTTAGGAGGGGCAGGGGGCCACATTCAGTACTTC
TRBV25-1	NA	few	TRBJ2-1	CASSTRDALRNEQFF	TGTGCCAGCAGCACCCGGGACGCCCTTCGGAATGAGCAGTTCTTC
TRBV27	NA	few	TRBJ1-2	CASSLDFPNYGYTF	TGTGCCAGCAGTTTGGACTTTCCTAACTATGGCTACACCTTC
TRBV6-5	TRBD2	few	TRBJ2-3	CASSLTSGRSDTQYF	TGTGCCAGCAGTTTGACTAGCGGGAGATCAGATACGCAGTATTTT
TRBV7-6	TRBD2	NA	TRBJ2-7	CASSRGLANYEQYF	TGTGCCAGCAGCCGTGGACTAGCGAATTACGAGCAGTACTTC
TRBV9	TRBD2	NA	TRBJ2-1	CASSPIGTSNEQFF	TGTGCCAGCAGCCCTATCGGGACTAGCAATGAGCAGTTCTTC
TRBV4-1	NA	NA	TRBJ1-1	CASSQGGRKEAFF	TGCGCCAGCAGCCAAGGGGGGCGAAAAGAAGCTTTCTTT
TRBV7-8	TRBD2	NA	TRBJ2-3	CASSASSGRATDTQYF	TGTGCCAGCAGCGCGTCTAGCGGGAGGGCAACAGATACGCAGTATTTT
TRBV7-2	NA	NA	TRBJ1-1	CASSLVVMNTEAFF	TGTGCCAGCAGCTTAGTCGTAATGAACACTGAAGCTTTCTTT
TRBV15	TRBD2	NA	TRBJ2-3	CATSGLGGGTSTDTQYF	TGTGCCACCAGCGGACTCGGGGGGGGAACTAGCACAGATACGCAGTATTTT
TRBV27	NA	NA	TRBJ2-1	CASDLRGGEQFF	TGTGCCAGCGATCTCCGAGGGGGTGAGCAGTTCTTC
TRBV6-2/TRBV6-3	TRBD2	NA	TRBJ2-3	CASNSPRASGDDTQYF	TGTGCCAGCAACTCCCCGAGGGCTAGCGGGGACGATACGCAGTATTTT
TRBV7-9	NA	few	TRBJ1-1	CASSPRTNPNTEAFF	TGTGCCAGCAGCCCAAGGACAAATCCGAACACTGAAGCTTTCTTT
TRBV5-6	NA	few	TRBJ2-7	CASSLPVGEYYEQYF	TGTGCCAGCAGCTTGCCGGTGGGAGAATACTACGAGCAGTACTTC
TRBV6-5	NA	NA	TRBJ2-7	CASSPSPSKYEQYF	TGTGCCAGCAGTCCATCCCCTAGCAAATACGAGCAGTACTTC
TRBV28	TRBD1	NA	TRBJ1-4	CASSPTGGRSNEKLFF	TGTGCCAGCAGTCCGACAGGGGGGCGATCTAATGAAAAACTGTTTTTT
TRBV27	TRBD2	NA	TRBJ2-1	CASKRASGNSYNEQFF	TGTGCCAGCAAGCGGGCTAGCGGGAACTCCTACAATGAGCAGTTCTTC
TRBV10-2	NA	NA	TRBJ1-1	CASTRLVNTEAFF	TGCGCCAGTACCAGGTTAGTGAACACTGAAGCTTTCTTT
TRBV29-1	TRBD2	once	TRBJ2-3	CSGGLASDAQYF	TGCAGCGGCGGACTAGCGTCAGATGCGCAGTATTTT
TRBV14	NA	NA	TRBJ2-4	CASSQATGIKNIQYF	TGTGCCAGCAGCCAAGCCACGGGTATCAAAAACATTCAGTACTTC
TRBV13	NA	NA	TRBJ1-1	CASSPGGRRKNTEAFF	TGTGCCAGCAGCCCCGGCGGCAGGCGAAAGAACACTGAAGCTTTCTTT
TRBV10-3	NA	NA	TRBJ2-1	CATQGGGIRSEQFF	TGTGCCACCCAAGGGGGAGGGATTCGGAGCGAGCAGTTCTTC
TRBV7-9	NA	NA	TRBJ2-7	CASSLELDGEQYF	TGTGCCAGCAGCTTAGAACTAGACGGCGAGCAGTACTTC
TRBV4-1	TRBD2	NA	TRBJ2-1	CASSQDGASGRYNEQFF	TGCGCCAGCAGCCAAGATGGGGCTAGCGGGAGGTACAATGAGCAGTTCTTC
TRBV20-1	TRBD2	few	TRBJ2-7	CSADPSGRDYEQYF	TGCAGTGCAGATCCTAGCGGGAGGGACTACGAGCAGTACTTC
TRBV3-1	TRBD2	NA	TRBJ2-3	CASSRTSGRGSSTDTQYF	TGTGCCAGCAGCCGGACTAGCGGGAGGGGCTCTAGCACAGATACGCAGTATTTT
TRBV6-6	TRBD2	few	TRBJ2-1	CASSYQAGSSYNEQFF	TGTGCCAGCAGTTACCAAGCGGGGAGCTCCTACAATGAGCAGTTCTTC
TRBV5-5	NA	NA	TRBJ2-1	CASSTFLGNEQFF	TGTGCCAGCAGCACCTTCCTAGGGAATGAGCAGTTCTTC
TRBV5-1	NA	NA	TRBJ2-5	CASSLRDRTGSGSRTQYF	TGCGCCAGCAGCTTACGGGACCGAACAGGGAGCGGTTCGCGGACCCAGTACTTC
TRBV30	NA	NA	TRBJ2-5	CAWTRLARGYNEQYF	TGTGCCTGGACAAGGCTAGCGAGAGGGTACAATGAGCAGTACTTC
TRBV29-1	NA	NA	TRBJ2-1	CSVGGGGLNNEQFF	TGCAGCGTTGGAGGTGGGGGACTGAACAATGAGCAGTTCTTC
TRBV20-1	TRBD2	NA	TRBJ2-1	CSARPPSGRRINEQFF	TGCAGTGCTAGACCACCAAGCGGGAGAAGGATTAATGAGCAGTTCTTC
TRBV5-1	TRBD2	NA	TRBJ2-3	CASSLLLAGVQASTDTQYF	TGCGCCAGCAGCTTGTTACTAGCGGGAGTCCAAGCTAGCACAGATACGCAGTATTTT
TRBV7-9	TRBD2	NA	TRBJ2-7	CASSLSTSGIYYEQYF	TGTGCCAGCAGTCTTAGTACTAGCGGCATTTACTACGAGCAGTACTTC
TRBV4-1	TRBD2	NA	TRBJ2-7	CASSQEGLAATYEQYF	TGCGCCAGCAGCCAAGAGGGCCTAGCGGCCACCTACGAGCAGTACTTC
TRBV10-2	NA	NA	TRBJ1-5	CASSEPRQPQHF	TGCGCCAGCAGTGAACCTCGTCAGCCCCAGCATTTT
TRBV5-1	NA	many	TRBJ2-5	CASSLRVGSFGETQYF	TGCGCCAGCAGCTTGCGGGTCGGGAGCTTCGGTGAGACCCAGTACTTC
TRBV24-1	TRBD2	NA	TRBJ2-1	CATSTSGSIYNEQFF	TGTGCCACCTCGACTAGCGGGAGTATCTACAATGAGCAGTTCTTC
TRBV5-1	NA	NA	TRBJ2-6	CASSLRAGTPSGANVLTF	TGCGCCAGCAGCTTGCGAGCAGGGACCCCCTCTGGGGCCAACGTCCTGACTTTC
TRBV11-2	TRBD1	NA	TRBJ2-7	CASRSPRGLSYEQYF	TGTGCCAGCAGATCCCCGAGGGGGCTCTCCTACGAGCAGTACTTC
TRBV20-1	TRBD2	few	TRBJ2-5	CSAVAGGAYETQYF	TGCAGTGCCGTAGCGGGAGGGGCTTACGAGACCCAGTACTTC